The text below deals with one T cell receptor beta chain. The data were taken from a study of blood T cell repertoires in COVID-19. This table comes from immunoSEQ multiplex PCR, and its TCRdb copy is limited to in-frame clones, with some not included. The sample consists of 140,000 or so clones, approximately 90% of them appearing once. CDR3 length equals 13 residues. The ends were cut back, 2 bases at V and 5 bases at J, with 9 bases in the middle. Germline CDR1 SGHVS, CDR2 FQNEAQ. The chain has TRBV7-8 and TRBJ1-1; the D gene is possibly TRBD1 (5 bases). This clonotype was obtained from a human donor in a cohort sampled during active COVID-19. The sample was peripheral blood. This CDR3 is CASSLNRGTEAFF. The CDR3 nucleotides are TGTGCCAGCAGCTTAAATCGGGGGACTGAAGCTTTCTTT. Complete variable domain (other parts from reference TRBV7-8 and TRBJ1-1): GAGVSQSPRYKVAKRGQDVALRCDPISGHVSLFWYQQALGQGPEFLTYFQNEAQLDKSGLPSDRFFAERPEGSVSTLKIQRTQQEDSAVYLCASSLNRGTEAFFGQGTRLTVV.